The 32 T cell receptor beta chains below were found in one sample sequenced in a study of glioma-infiltrating T cells after dendritic cell vaccination. Stated time point: after dendritic cell vaccination, including at tumor progression/relapse. The repertoire was sequenced with immunoSEQ multiplex PCR; TCRdb's copy has only in-frame clones and lacks some. In the table there are about 94,000 clones, less than 90% of which are singletons. The sample here was blood, taken after dendritic cell vaccination. The receptors shown here come from a human donor with glioblastoma.

This clone was recorded only once. The CDR3: CASSPGQGATDTQYF. DNA for the CDR3: TGTGCCAGCAGCCCGGGTCAGGGGGCGACAGATACGCAGTATTTT. The gene calls are TRBV7-3 and TRBJ2-3; TRBD1 matches 8 bases. The V gene end was trimmed by 5 bases and the J gene end by 3 bases; junction bases not matched to a gene: 7. In germline, CDR1 is SGHTA, CDR2 FQGTGA. The CDR3 length is 15 residues.

This chain uses TRBV15 with TRBJ2-7, with D possibly TRBD1 on 6 matching bases. This CDR3 comprises 16 residues. V was pared by 0 bases and J by 5 bases, with 17 bases between. Germline CDR1 is LNHNV and CDR2 is YYDKDF (reference sequence). CDR3 protein: CATSRDLQGTGHEQYF. The DNA for the CDR3 is TGTGCCACCAGCAGAGATCTACAGGGAACTGGCCACGAGCAGTACTTC.

The chain links TRBV11-3 to TRBJ2-3, with D tentatively TRBD1 (5 bases). Trimming left V 4 bases short and J 5 bases short, with 7 bases between. Germline loops: CDR1 SGHNT, CDR2 YENEEA. CDR3 length: 12 residues. This CDR3 reads CASSSTVDTQYF. CDR3 DNA sequence: TGTGCCAGCAGCTCGACAGTAGATACGCAGTATTTT.

This sequence joins TRBV21-1 and TRBJ1-5; TRBD1, the table's D call, lacks a check against the DNA. TRBV21-1 has pseudogene status. This CDR3 is built from 16 residues. This CDR3 is CASSPRPETTSQPQHF. The DNA for the CDR3 is TGTGCCAGCAGCCCTCGGCCTGAGACAACGTCGCAGCCCCAGCATTTT.

The chain links TRBV6-6 to TRBJ2-7, with D possibly being TRBD2 (5 bases). V gave up 0 bases and J gave up 3 bases, with 9 bases separating them. The CDR3 sequence is 14 residues long. From germline, CDR1 is MNHNY and CDR2 SVGAGI (reference sequence). The CDR3 protein is CASSYSEGNYEQYF. The CDR3 coding sequence is TGTGCCAGCAGTTACTCCGAGGGAAACTACGAGCAGTACTTC.

This sequence joins TRBV11-2 and TRBJ2-3; TRBD2 matches at 13 bases. Germline V lookup: CDR1 SGHAT, CDR2 FQNNGV. The CDR3 runs to 17 residues. V trimming: 5 bases; J trimming: 11 bases; junction bases outside the gene matches: 16. The CDR3 loop is CASSSGLAGARRRLQYF. DNA of the CDR3: TGTGCCAGCAGCAGCGGACTAGCGGGAGCCCGGAGGCGATTGCAGTATTTT.

V gene TRBV30 combines with J gene TRBJ2-1; TRBD2 matches 7 bases. The trim removed 3 bases at V and 2 bases at J, leaving 4 bases unmatched. The CDR3 has 14 residues. Germline CDR1 GTSNPN, CDR2 SVGIG (reference sequence). The CDR3, as DNA: TGTGCCTGGAGCGTCGGGAGGACCTACAATGAGCAGTTCTTC. Amino acids: CAWSVGRTYNEQFF.

The CDR3 DNA reads TGCGCCAGCAGCTTTAGGGGGCGTCGGGGCACCACAGATACGCAGTATTTT. Its translation is CASSFRGRRGTTDTQYF. This chain connects TRBV5-1 to TRBJ2-3; 7 bases fit TRBD1. Trimming at V came to 2 bases and at J to 2 bases, leaving 11 bases not matched to a gene. CDR3 length: 17 amino acids. Germline-derived CDR1 and CDR2 are SGHRS and YFSETQ. Filled out from reference TRBV5-1 and TRBJ2-3, the complete variable domain reads KAGVTQTPRYLIKTRGQQVTLSCSPISGHRSVSWYQQTPGQGLQFLFEYFSETQRNKGNFPGRFSGRQFSNSRSEMNVSTLELGDSALYLCASSFRGRRGTTDTQYFGPGTRLTVL.

The chain links TRBV28 to TRBJ1-2; D possibly corresponds to TRBD1 (5 bases). The CDR3 has 12 residues. From germline, CDR1 is MDHEN and CDR2 SYDVKM. V was pared by 8 bases and J by 4 bases, with 11 bases between. The chain's CDR3 is CASQGQGYGYTF. CDR3 in DNA: TGTGCCAGCCAGGGTCAGGGCTATGGCTACACCTTC.

This clone was picked up a small number of times. No conserved phenylalanine or tryptophan ends this CDR3, so it is likely a read error. Because the CDR3's place on the DNA is in doubt, the DNA is left out and the CDR3 is given as listed by TCRdb. This chain connects TRBV7-4 to TRBJ1-4. The CDR3 totals 9 residues, both ends included. Germline CDR1 and CDR2: SGHVT and SQSDAQ. This CDR3 reads CATRDCRPP.

The J gene is TRBJ1-5, the V gene TRBV6-5; D is ambiguous. The CDR3 runs to 15 residues. The V and J ends lost 5 bases and 2 bases respectively, with 13 bases between them. Germline V CDR1 and CDR2: MNHEY, SVGAGI. The chain's CDR3 is CASSPPGGGNQPQHF. The DNA of the CDR3 is TGTGCCAGCAGTCCCCCGGGCGGGGGCAATCAGCCCCAGCATTTT.

This chain links TRBV7-2 with TRBJ2-3; the match to TRBD2 covers 11 bases. J gave up 2 bases and V 5 bases, and 9 bases lay outside the gene matches. Germline-derived CDR1 and CDR2 are SGHTA and FQGNSA. The CDR3 is made up of 17 amino acids. CDR3 bases: TGTGCCAGCAGCCCCGGTGGGACTAGCGGTTTCACAGATACGCAGTATTTT. Translated: CASSPGGTSGFTDTQYF.

The chain recombines TRBV7-9 with TRBJ2-7; 9 nucleotides line up with TRBD1. Germline loops: CDR1 SEHNR, CDR2 FQNEAQ (reference sequence). This CDR3 is built from 13 residues. V lost 1 base, J lost 9 bases, and 4 bases stayed unmatched. Here the CDR3 reads CASSLGDRERQYF. The CDR3 nucleotides are TGTGCCAGCAGCTTAGGGGACAGGGAAAGGCAGTACTTC.

The genes are TRBV2 and TRBJ2-5; a possible D gene is TRBD2 (5 bases). Between the trimmed V and J ends, which lost 6 bases and 4 bases, there was a span of 9 bases. The CDR3 has 12 residues. Germline assignment: CDR1 SNHLY and CDR2 FYNNEI. CDR3 residues: CASRGEGETQYF. For the CDR3, the DNA is TGTGCCAGCAGGGGAGAGGGAGAGACCCAGTACTTC.

This sequence joins TRBV6-1 and TRBJ2-7, with TRBD2 identical over 7 bases. Trimming removed 6 bases from V and 5 bases from J; junction bases left unmatched: 7. Per germline, CDR1 MNHNS and CDR2 SASEGT. The CDR3 loop spans 13 amino acids. CDR3 amino acids: CASSPSGRDEQYF. The CDR3 bases are TGTGCCAGCAGCCCCTCGGGGAGGGACGAGCAGTACTTC.

CDR3 DNA sequence: TGTGCCACCCTGGACAGCCAAAACATTCAGTACTTC. It yields the protein CATLDSQNIQYF. The chain carries TRBV6-5 and TRBJ2-4, with D maybe TRBD1 (6 bases). Trimming stripped 10 bases from V and 5 bases from J, with 12 bases between. The CDR3 is 12 residues long. The germline V gene encodes CDR1 MNHEY and CDR2 SVGAGI.

V and J are TRBV10-3 and TRBJ2-5; 10 bases map to TRBD1. Germline V gives CDR1 ENHRY, CDR2 SYGVKD. The V and J ends lost 0 bases and 5 bases, in that order; junction bases with no gene match: 9. The CDR3 extends over 17 amino acids. The CDR3, as DNA: TGTGCCATCAGTGAGTCGCGGGGGGACAGGGGAAAGGAGACCCAGTACTTC. This encodes CAISESRGDRGKETQYF.

CDR3 coding DNA: TGTGCCAGCAGTCCCCGATTAGAGGCCTACGAGCAGTACTTC. It translates to CASSPRLEAYEQYF. The rearrangement uses TRBV27 and TRBJ2-7; D remains ambiguous. The CDR3 length is 14 residues. From germline, CDR1 is MNHEY and CDR2 SMNVEV (reference sequence). V lost 5 bases and J lost 2, with 13 bases in between.

The chain has TRBV5-4 and TRBJ2-3; possible D gene TRBD2, 6 bases. Germline values: CDR1 SGHNT, CDR2 YYREEE (reference sequence). The CDR3 spans 15 residues. V was pared by 4 bases and J by 3 bases, with 15 bases between. The CDR3 here is CASSHQRGGTDTQYF. For the CDR3, the DNA is TGTGCCAGCAGCCACCAAAGGGGAGGTACAGATACGCAGTATTTT.

This rearrangement joins TRBV7-3 to TRBJ2-3, with D possibly being TRBD1 (6 bases). The CDR3 is 13 residues long. V gave up 5 bases and J gave up 6 bases, with 12 bases separating them. Germline values: CDR1 SGHTA, CDR2 FQGTGA. CDR3 DNA sequence: TGTGCCAGCAGCGCCAGAAGGGGGGATACGCAGTATTTT. Amino acid sequence: CASSARRGDTQYF. The full variable domain, rest sourced from reference TRBV7-3 and TRBJ2-3, is GAGVSQTPSNKVTEKGKYVELRCDPISGHTALYWYRQSLGQGPEFLIYFQGTGAADDSGLPNDRFFAVRPEGSVSTLKIQRTERGDSAVYLCASSARRGDTQYFGPGTRLTVL.

The CDR3 DNA is TGTGCCAGCAGCTACCGGGACTCTATCTACGAGCAGTACTTC. Amino acid sequence: CASSYRDSIYEQYF. The chain recombines TRBV5-4 with TRBJ2-7; maybe TRBD2 (6 bases). This CDR3 region has 14 residues. Trimming removed 3 bases from V and 3 bases from J, with 13 bases in between. CDR1 SGHNT and CDR2 YYREEE come from the germline V gene (reference sequence).

The chain joins TRBV10-3 to TRBJ1-2, with TRBD1 matching 8 bases. Trimming took 6 bases from V and 8 from J; bases not matched to a gene: 14. Germline V gene data show CDR1 as ENHRY and CDR2 as SYGVKD. The CDR3 sequence is 15 residues long. The CDR3 region is CAISSLPGQDRGYTF. In DNA form, the CDR3 reads TGTGCCATCAGCTCATTACCGGGACAGGATAGGGGCTACACCTTC.

The rearrangement uses TRBV28 and TRBJ1-2; 8 positions agree with TRBD1. This CDR3 is built from 13 residues. CDR1 is MDHEN, CDR2 SYDVKM, per germline. V lost 10 bases to trimming and J lost 8 bases; unmatched junction nucleotides: 12. CDR3 sequence (DNA): TGTGCCACCATAATGACAGGGGTAGCAGGCTACACCTTC. Its protein is CATIMTGVAGYTF.

This sequence joins TRBV4-1 and TRBJ2-2, with 10 nucleotides matching TRBD2. This CDR3 contains 18 residues. With 4 bases clipped from V and 4 bases from J, the junction kept 12 bases outside the gene matches. The germline V gene has CDR1 MGHRA and CDR2 YSYEKL. The CDR3 here is CASSLGAGGPFPTGELFF. The CDR3 nucleotides are TGCGCCAGCAGCCTAGGAGCGGGAGGGCCGTTCCCCACCGGGGAGCTGTTTTTT.

This rearrangement joins TRBV9 to TRBJ1-3; D is possibly TRBD1 (5 bases). The V end lost 3 bases, the J end lost 2 bases, and 12 bases lay between the germline ends. Germline CDR1 is SGDLS and CDR2 is YYNGEE. The CDR3 length is 15 residues. The CDR3 spells CASSGRVLTGNTIYF. In DNA, the CDR3 is TGTGCCAGCAGCGGCAGGGTTCTAACTGGAAACACCATATATTTT.

This clone has just one count. The rearrangement links TRBV4-2 to TRBJ1-4, with a weak D call TRBD1 (6 bases). This CDR3 has 13 amino acids. Trimming took off 4 bases at V and 8 bases at J, with 11 bases between the two ends. In germline, CDR1 is LGHNA, CDR2 YNFKEQ. The CDR3 protein is CASSPGQGEKLFF. The CDR3, as DNA: TGTGCCAGCAGCCCGGGCCAGGGGGAAAAACTGTTTTTT.

CDR3 nucleotide sequence: TGCGCCAGCAGCTCAGGGAGCACAGATACGCAGTATTTT. This gives the protein CASSSGSTDTQYF. The V gene is TRBV5-1, the J gene TRBJ2-3; tentative D call: TRBD1 (5 bases). Germline values: CDR1 SGHRS, CDR2 YFSETQ. Trimming stripped 3 bases from V and 0 bases from J, with 5 bases between. There are 13 residues in the CDR3. The full variable domain, rest sourced from reference TRBV5-1 and TRBJ2-3, is KAGVTQTPRYLIKTRGQQVTLSCSPISGHRSVSWYQQTPGQGLQFLFEYFSETQRNKGNFPGRFSGRQFSNSRSEMNVSTLELGDSALYLCASSSGSTDTQYFGPGTRLTVL.

The chain links TRBV5-6 to TRBJ2-3, with 13 bases identical to TRBD2. The CDR3 consists of 16 residues. The germline CDR1 and CDR2 sequences are SGHDT and YYEEEE. V lost 4 bases, J lost 3 bases, and 5 bases stayed unmatched. The CDR3 bases are TGTGCCAGCAGCCGGACTAGCGGGAGCCTGACAGATACGCAGTATTTT. Protein sequence: CASSRTSGSLTDTQYF.

The chain carries TRBV9 and TRBJ2-1; 7 positions agree with TRBD1. V lost 1 base and J lost 0; bases outside the gene matches: 1. CDR1 SGDLS and CDR2 YYNGEE come from the germline V gene. CDR3 length equals 15 residues. The CDR3 nucleotides read TGTGCCAGCAGCGTACAGGGGGTCTCCTACAATGAGCAGTTCTTC. Protein product: CASSVQGVSYNEQFF.

V usage is TRBV29-1 and J usage is TRBJ2-1; a possible D gene is TRBD1 (5 bases). This CDR3 has 12 amino acids. Trimming cost V 7 bases and J 5 bases, with 12 bases left between them. The germline V gene has CDR1 SQVTM and CDR2 ANQGSEA. The CDR3 DNA reads TGCAGCGATCGCCAGGGAAACAATGAGCAGTTCTTC. Its translation is CSDRQGNNEQFF.

This chain links TRBV2 with TRBJ2-3; TRBD2 is a possible D gene (7 bases). Trimming removed 0 bases at V and 1 base at J, with 11 bases between. Germline loops: CDR1 SNHLY, CDR2 FYNNEI. The CDR3 has 16 amino acids. The CDR3 nucleotides read TGTGCCAGCAGTGAAGCGGGGGGGGCGGGCACAGATACGCAGTATTTT. Translation: CASSEAGGAGTDTQYF.

This chain joins TRBV7-2 and TRBJ2-3, with D possibly being TRBD1 (5 bases). CDR3 size: 12 residues. Germline CDR1 reads SGHTA; CDR2 reads FQGNSA. Between the trimmed V and J ends, which lost 5 bases and 9 bases, there was a span of 12 bases. CDR3 amino acids: CASSRVGQTQYF. CDR3 DNA sequence: TGTGCCAGCAGCCGGGTGGGGCAAACGCAGTATTTT.